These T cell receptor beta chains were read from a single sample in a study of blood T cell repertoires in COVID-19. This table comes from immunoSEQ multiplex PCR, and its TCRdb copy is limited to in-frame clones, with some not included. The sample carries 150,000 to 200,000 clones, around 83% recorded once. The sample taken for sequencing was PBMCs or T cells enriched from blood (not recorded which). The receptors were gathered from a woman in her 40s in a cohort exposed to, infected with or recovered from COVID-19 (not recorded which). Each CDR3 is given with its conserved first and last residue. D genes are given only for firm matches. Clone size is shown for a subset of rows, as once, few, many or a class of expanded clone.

TGTGCCAGCAGTCCACGGGGATCAAATTCACCCCTCCACTTT	CASSPRGSNSPLHF	TRBJ1-6	TRBV27	NA	NA
TGTGCCATCAAATCGGACAGGGGATCAGAGACCCAGTACTTC	CAIKSDRGSETQYF	TRBJ2-5	TRBV10-3	TRBD1	NA
TGTGCCAGCAGCCAAGGTTTCCGCTATGGCTACACCTTC	CASSQGFRYGYTF	TRBJ1-2	TRBV3-1/TRBV3-2	NA	once
TGTGCCAGCAGCTTGGAGTCTAGCTCAGATACGCAGTATTTT	CASSLESSSDTQYF	TRBJ2-3	TRBV5-5	NA	NA
TGTGCCAGCAGTGGCAGGGCCTCAATCTCCTACAATGAGCAGTTCTTC	CASSGRASISYNEQFF	TRBJ2-1	TRBV6-1	NA	NA
TGTGCCAGTTCTACTTCCGGGACAGGCTACGAGCAGTACTTC	CASSTSGTGYEQYF	TRBJ2-7	TRBV19	TRBD1	NA
TGCGCCAGCAGCTTGCAGGGCCGAGTTGAAGCTTTCTTT	CASSLQGRVEAFF	TRBJ1-1	TRBV5-1	NA	NA
TGTGCCAGCAGCTCGACAGGGGTTAACTACGAGCAGTACTTC	CASSSTGVNYEQYF	TRBJ2-7	TRBV27	TRBD1	NA
TGTGCCAGCAGTTACTCGAGTGGGGAGCTCGAGCAGTACTTC	CASSYSSGELEQYF	TRBJ2-7	TRBV6-6	NA	NA
TGTGCCAGCAGTGACGGAAGACAGGGGAGCCAGCCCCAGCATTTT	CASSDGRQGSQPQHF	TRBJ1-5	TRBV6-1	TRBD1	NA
TGTGCCAGCAGCGCAGGGGGCGGGAATCAGCCCCAGCATTTT	CASSAGGGNQPQHF	TRBJ1-5	TRBV9	TRBD1	NA
TGTGCCAGCAGTCCCACAGGTGGGGCCCGGGAAAAACTGTTTTTT	CASSPTGGAREKLFF	TRBJ1-4	TRBV27	NA	once
TGTGCCAGCAGCCTGACAGGGGCTAACACTGAAGCTTTCTTT	CASSLTGANTEAFF	TRBJ1-1	TRBV3-1/TRBV3-2	TRBD1	once
TGTGCCAGCAGTCCTGGGGGACAGGGGAATCAGCCCCAGCATTTT	CASSPGGQGNQPQHF	TRBJ1-5	TRBV27	TRBD1	NA
TGCAGCGCCAAGGACACTGACTCCTACGAGCAGTACTTC	CSAKDTDSYEQYF	TRBJ2-7	TRBV29-1	NA	NA
TGTGCCAGCAGCTTAGTTAGTCAGGGCGATGGCTACACCTTC	CASSLVSQGDGYTF	TRBJ1-2	TRBV7-2	NA	once
TGTGCCAGCAGCCTAGAGTGGCAGGGGGCGAATTCACCCCTCCACTTT	CASSLEWQGANSPLHF	TRBJ1-6	TRBV7-6	TRBD1	NA
TGTGCCAGCAGCTTAGCGGGACAGCAGTCAGATACGCAGTATTTT	CASSLAGQQSDTQYF	TRBJ2-3	TRBV7-8	TRBD1	NA
TGCGCCAGCAGCTCGGAGGTCGGGAACACTGAAGCTTTCTTT	CASSSEVGNTEAFF	TRBJ1-1	TRBV5-1	NA	NA
TGTGCCAGCAATCAGGGCACGGGTGAAAAACTGTTTTTT	CASNQGTGEKLFF	TRBJ1-4	TRBV9	NA	NA
TGTGCCAGCAGTTCCCCCGGGACATCGACATACAATGAGCAGTTCTTC	CASSSPGTSTYNEQFF	TRBJ2-1	TRBV27	NA	NA
TGTGCCAGCAGTTTATGGGCCTCCTATAATTCACCCCTCCACTTT	CASSLWASYNSPLHF	TRBJ1-6	TRBV27	NA	NA
TGTGCCATCAGTGAGTCGGGACTAGGGGATGAAAAACTGTTTTTT	CAISESGLGDEKLFF	TRBJ1-4	TRBV10-3	NA	NA
TGTGCCAGCAGTTACACCCTGGGGGCCCGCTATGGCTACACCTTC	CASSYTLGARYGYTF	TRBJ1-2	TRBV6-5	NA	NA
TGTGCCTGGAGTCCGAGCGACAGCGAAGTGTCACCCCTCCACTTT	CAWSPSDSEVSPLHF	TRBJ1-6	TRBV30	NA	NA
TGCGCCAGCAGCTTGGGCCCCGACAGGTCGGGAAAAGGCTACACCTTC	CASSLGPDRSGKGYTF	TRBJ1-2	TRBV5-1	NA	NA
TGTGCCAGTAAAGACAGGGGTCTCTATGGCTACACCTTC	CASKDRGLYGYTF	TRBJ1-2	TRBV19	TRBD1	NA
TGTGCCAGCAGCCAGGGGTTAGAAAACACTGAAGCTTTCTTT	CASSQGLENTEAFF	TRBJ1-1	TRBV9	NA	NA
TGTGCCATCGCGACTAGCGCTACAACCAACGGTGAGCAGTTCTTC	CAIATSATTNGEQFF	TRBJ2-1	TRBV27	TRBD2	few
TGTGCCAGCAGCTTCTCCGGGACAGGGGGCAGTGAAAAACTGTTTTTT	CASSFSGTGGSEKLFF	TRBJ1-4	TRBV11-2	TRBD1	NA
TGTGCCAGCTCATCGACACAGGGGGCGGGCAACTATGGCTACACCTTC	CASSSTQGAGNYGYTF	TRBJ1-2	TRBV18	TRBD1	few
TGTGCCACCAGTGAGCCCAGAGACAGGGAAGACGAGCAGTACTTC	CATSEPRDREDEQYF	TRBJ2-7	TRBV24-1	TRBD1	NA
TGTGCCAGCAGCCTCGGACAGATATTAAATACGCAGTATTTT	CASSLGQILNTQYF	TRBJ2-3	TRBV5-4	NA	NA
TGTGCCAGCTCACCGCAGGGGGCCGGGACGAACACTGAAGCTTTCTTT	CASSPQGAGTNTEAFF	TRBJ1-1	TRBV18	TRBD1	NA
TGTGCCAGCAGCTCAACCGGGACAGGGAGCTACGAGCAGTACTTC	CASSSTGTGSYEQYF	TRBJ2-7	TRBV7-2	TRBD1	NA
TGTGCCAGCAGCCAAGTCCTGGCAGAGCGGAGAGCTAACTATGGCTACACCTTC	CASSQVLAERRANYGYTF	TRBJ1-2	TRBV3-1/TRBV3-2	NA	NA
TGCGCCAGCAGCCAAAACCTAGCGGGAAACACCGGGGAGCTGTTTTTT	CASSQNLAGNTGELFF	TRBJ2-2	TRBV4-1	TRBD2	few
TGCGCCAGCAGCTTCACGGGTGCGGGGAACACTGAAGCTTTCTTT	CASSFTGAGNTEAFF	TRBJ1-1	TRBV5-1	NA	NA
TGTGCCAGCAGCCAAGATCGGCAGGGCTATATTGGCTACACCTTC	CASSQDRQGYIGYTF	TRBJ1-2	TRBV4-2	NA	NA
TGTGCCAGCAGACCGGGACTAGCGGGCAAGCAGTTCTTC	CASRPGLAGKQFF	TRBJ2-1	TRBV6-6	TRBD2	NA
TGCGCCAGCAGCCAGACGACTAGCGGGGCGTACGAGCAGTACTTC	CASSQTTSGAYEQYF	TRBJ2-7	TRBV4-1	TRBD2	NA
TGTGCCAGCAGCCCCTGGGACAGCTCCTACGAGCAGTACTTC	CASSPWDSSYEQYF	TRBJ2-7	TRBV3-1/TRBV3-2	TRBD1	NA
TGTGCCAGCAGTGCGGAGGTCGGACAGCCCCAGCATTTT	CASSAEVGQPQHF	TRBJ1-5	TRBV2	NA	NA
TGTGCCACCAGCAGAGATACCCGGGGACTAGCGGGAGTAGTCTACAATGAGCAGTTCTTC	CATSRDTRGLAGVVYNEQFF	TRBJ2-1	TRBV15	TRBD2	once
TGCGCCAGCACGGCCGGGAGTAGCGGAAAGAACACCGGGGAGCTGTTTTTT	CASTAGSSGKNTGELFF	TRBJ2-2	TRBV4-3	NA	NA
TGTGCCAGCAGCCCCTTTGAAAGGACTTTGGACTCACCCCTCCACTTT	CASSPFERTLDSPLHF	TRBJ1-6	TRBV4-2	NA	NA
TGTGCCAGCAGCTCCGGACTATCCATTTGGGGGAATGAGCAGTTCTTC	CASSSGLSIWGNEQFF	TRBJ2-1	TRBV13	NA	NA
TGTGCCAGCAGCGGCGACGGAGATTCCTACGAGCAGTACTTC	CASSGDGDSYEQYF	TRBJ2-7	TRBV9	NA	NA
TGCGCCACGAACTCTAGACAGGGACTAGCCAAAAACATTCAGTACTTC	CATNSRQGLAKNIQYF	TRBJ2-4	TRBV5-1	NA	once